The clone carrying this T cell receptor (beta chain) was observed once. The antigen remains unidentified. Trimming stripped 0 bases from V and 4 bases from J, with 9 bases between. Germline CDR1 MNHEY, CDR2 SMNVEV (reference sequence). The CDR3 is made up of 15 amino acids. This sample was taken from a study of cytomegalovirus exposure and HLA in healthy donors. Points from the study as a whole: Equally common other TCR beta chains were less clonally expanded than HLA-associated ones, a later analysis found.

PCR involved 60 Vbeta and 13 Jbeta primers. TCRdb keeps only in-frame clones here, not all; method: immunoSEQ multiplex PCR. The table has 150,000 to 180,000 clones, more than 75% seen once. Sequencing was carried out using PBMCs. This sequence originates from a man younger than 40 in good health and CMV-seropositive. The genes are TRBV27 and TRBJ2-2; perhaps TRBD2 as D (6 bases). The CDR3 spells CASSLSTSRTGELFF. CDR3 nucleotides: TGTGCCAGCAGTTTATCGACTAGTCGCACCGGGGAGCTGTTTTTT.